The 21 T cell receptor beta chains given below trace back to one sample, sequenced in a study of cytomegalovirus exposure and HLA in healthy donors. Here immunoSEQ multiplex PCR was the method, and the copy in TCRdb shows in-frame clones only, minus some. The sample includes about 260,000 clones, about 90% of them seen just once. Sequences were obtained from PBMCs. These receptors all stem from a woman aged 25-40 years in good health and CMV-seronegative.

Only one count was recorded for this clone. The V call is TRBV28, the J call TRBJ2-1, with D uncertain. Per germline, CDR1 MDHEN and CDR2 SYDVKM. Trimming removed 1 base from V and 4 bases from J, with 14 bases in between. CDR3 size: 16 residues. The CDR3 region is CASSLSRRRGYNEQFF. DNA for the CDR3: TGTGCCAGCAGTTTATCTCGCCGGAGAGGATACAATGAGCAGTTCTTC.

CDR3 protein: CASSISGLNYEQYF. Here the CDR3 DNA reads TGTGCCAGTAGTATTTCCGGACTCAACTACGAGCAGTACTTC. V gene TRBV19 combines with J gene TRBJ2-7, with D perhaps matching TRBD2 (5 bases). Trimming cost V 3 bases and J 3 bases, with 12 bases left between them. CDR1 LNHDA and CDR2 SQIVND come from the germline V gene (reference sequence). The CDR3 length is 14 residues.

V is TRBV23-1 and J is TRBJ2-5, with D maybe TRBD1 (5 bases). TRBV23-1 is reported as an ORF; its role is uncertain. CDR3 length equals 12 residues. Trimming stripped 6 bases from V and 3 bases from J, with 8 bases between. The CDR3 loop reads CASSRQKETQYF. The DNA for the CDR3 is TGCGCCAGCAGCCGACAGAAAGAGACCCAGTACTTC.

J is TRBJ2-5 and V is TRBV29-1, with TRBD1 matching over 7 bases. The germline CDR1 and CDR2 sequences are SQVTM and ANQGSEA. The CDR3 has 12 residues. The ends lost 6 bases at V and 3 bases at J; junction bases unmatched: 4. The CDR3 reads CSVGQVEETQYF. The CDR3 nucleotides read TGCAGCGTCGGACAGGTTGAAGAGACCCAGTACTTC.

J is TRBJ2-1 and V is TRBV9, with TRBD2 identical over 13 bases. This CDR3 contains 20 residues. Germline CDR1 is SGDLS and CDR2 is YYNGEE. V lost 3 bases to trimming and J lost 0 bases; unmatched junction nucleotides: 12. CDR3: CASSEARELAGGRSYNEQFF. DNA of the CDR3: TGTGCCAGCAGCGAGGCGCGAGAACTAGCGGGAGGGCGCTCCTACAATGAGCAGTTCTTC.

This clone was observed a handful of times. The rearrangement uses TRBV4-1 and TRBJ2-5; 8 bases align to TRBD2. Losses at the gene ends were 0 bases for V and 1 base for J; bases not matched to a gene: 7. The CDR3 has 17 residues. Germline values: CDR1 MGHRA, CDR2 YSYEKL. Written as DNA, the CDR3 is TGCGCCAGCAGCCAAGAGGGACTAGAGACCTTCCAAGAGACCCAGTACTTC. Residues: CASSQEGLETFQETQYF.

Turning to this clone: Relative to the germline gene, one junction end is altered; a read error may explain this. This chain connects TRBV29-1 to TRBJ2-3; TRBD1 agrees at 7 bases. The V gene's germline CDR1 is SQVTM and CDR2 ANQGSEA. There are 14 residues in the CDR3. This CDR3 reads CSVEGTVSTDTQYF. CDR3 bases: TGCAGCGTGGAAGGGACAGTTAGCACAGATACGCAGTATTTT.

The table lists this clone with a count of one. The V call is TRBV19, the J call TRBJ2-7; D unresolved. Germline V gives CDR1 LNHDA, CDR2 SQIVND (reference sequence). Trimming stripped 3 bases from V and 5 bases from J, with 5 bases between. This CDR3 is built from 11 residues. The chain's CDR3 is CASSIANEQYF. The DNA of the CDR3 is TGTGCCAGTAGTATCGCGAACGAGCAGTACTTC.

This clone was counted a single time. The chain is built from TRBV11-2 and TRBJ2-7; TRBD2 aligns across 13 bases. The germline CDR1 and CDR2 sequences are SGHAT and FQNNGV. The CDR3 extends over 18 amino acids. The ends lost 5 bases at V and 3 bases at J; junction bases unmatched: 13. CDR3 loop: CASSDFGTSGAKNYEQYF. CDR3 in DNA: TGTGCCAGCAGCGACTTCGGGACTAGCGGGGCCAAAAACTACGAGCAGTACTTC.

V gene TRBV9 combines with J gene TRBJ2-1; no firm D call. Trimming removed 3 bases from V and 13 bases from J, with 20 bases in between. Germline CDR1 reads SGDLS; CDR2 reads YYNGEE. The CDR3 has 14 amino acids. In nucleotides, the CDR3 is TGTGCCAGCAGCGACGGACCAGCCTATAACCGTCAGTTCTTC. It codes for CASSDGPAYNRQFF.

Only one count was recorded for this clone. The chain carries TRBV11-3 and TRBJ1-4; TRBD1 aligns across 7 bases. This CDR3 is 19 amino acids long. Germline V gene sequence: CDR1 SGHNT, CDR2 YENEEA. V lost 5 bases, J lost 1 base, and 16 bases stayed unmatched. In DNA, the CDR3 is TGTGCCAGCAGCCGGCTCACATTCCGGGACAGAGAAACTAATGAAAAACTGTTTTTT. This encodes CASSRLTFRDRETNEKLFF.

The CDR3 region is CASSLNREVSYEQYF. CDR3 DNA: TGTGCCAGCAGCTTAAATAGGGAGGTATCCTACGAGCAGTACTTC. The genes are TRBV7-8 and TRBJ2-7; D might be TRBD2 (6 bases). The V gene lost 2 bases and the J gene lost 1 base, with 12 bases spanning the gap. Germline CDR1 SGHVS, CDR2 FQNEAQ. CDR3 length equals 15 residues.

This chain links TRBV27 with TRBJ2-3; TRBD2 aligns across 7 bases. Germline V lookup: CDR1 MNHEY, CDR2 SMNVEV (reference sequence). The CDR3 runs 14 residues. Germline trimming cut 5 bases from V and 2 bases from J; bases unmatched to any gene: 4. The chain's CDR3 is CASSGAGDTDTQYF. The CDR3 DNA is TGTGCCAGCAGTGGCGCGGGAGACACAGATACGCAGTATTTT.

This clone was observed once. The chain combines TRBV27 with TRBJ2-1; D ambiguous. Trimming left V 5 bases short and J 5 bases short, with 7 bases between. There are 12 residues in the CDR3. Germline V gives CDR1 MNHEY, CDR2 SMNVEV (reference sequence). The CDR3 coding sequence is TGTGCCAGCAGTCCCGACCACAATGAGCAGTTCTTC. Its translation is CASSPDHNEQFF.

The chain links TRBV29-1 to TRBJ2-1; D is possibly TRBD1 (6 bases). V lost 6 bases and J 5 bases, leaving 17 bases between the germline ends. CDR1 is SQVTM, CDR2 ANQGSEA, per germline. This CDR3 is built from 14 residues. Here the CDR3 reads CSVQTGTPNNEQFF. Here the CDR3 DNA reads TGCAGCGTACAAACCGGGACACCAAACAATGAGCAGTTCTTC.

V and J are TRBV5-4 and TRBJ1-2; 7 bases line up with TRBD1. In germline, CDR1 is SGHNT, CDR2 YYREEE (reference sequence). The CDR3 loop spans 15 amino acids. The ends lost 2 bases at V and 6 bases at J; junction bases unmatched: 10. The CDR3 spells CASSFSRGQDHGYTF. CDR3 DNA sequence: TGTGCCAGCAGCTTTAGTCGAGGACAGGATCATGGCTACACCTTC.

The chain joins TRBV5-1 to TRBJ2-7, with a weak D call TRBD1 (6 bases). Trimming shortened V by 1 base and J by 5 bases, and 13 bases separated the two germline ends. Germline CDR1 is SGHRS and CDR2 is YFSETQ. The CDR3 is 14 amino acids. CDR3 region: CASSLLTGFDEQYF. As DNA, the CDR3 is TGCGCCAGCAGCTTGTTAACAGGGTTCGACGAGCAGTACTTC.

CDR3 residues: CASSYSGPSSYEQYF. DNA of the CDR3: TGTGCCAGCAGTTACTCAGGACCGAGCTCCTACGAGCAGTACTTC. The chain employs TRBV6-5 and TRBJ2-7; D unclear. Trimming took off 0 bases at V and 0 bases at J, with 9 bases between the two ends. The CDR3 length is 15 residues. Germline V gene lookup returns CDR1 MNHEY and CDR2 SVGAGI.

This chain joins TRBV29-1 and TRBJ2-7; D tentatively reads TRBD1 or TRBD2 (5 bases each). CDR3 length equals 15 residues. Trimming removed 2 bases from V and 2 bases from J, with 16 bases in between. CDR1 and CDR2 from the germline V gene are SQVTM and ANQGSEA. The CDR3 DNA is TGCAGCGTTGAAATTGTACTGCTGGGGGCCTACGAGCAGTACTTC. Translated, it gives CSVEIVLLGAYEQYF.

The rearrangement joins TRBV10-3 to TRBJ2-5; 7 bases line up with TRBD1. The CDR3 runs 15 residues. CDR1 and CDR2 (germline): ENHRY, SYGVKD. The V and J ends lost 10 bases and 1 base, in that order; junction bases with no gene match: 12. The CDR3 loop reads CANARTGGTQETQYF. Written as DNA, the CDR3 is TGTGCCAACGCGAGGACAGGCGGCACCCAAGAGACCCAGTACTTC.

This clone was observed many times. As DNA, the CDR3 is TGTGCCAGCAGCTCCACCGACCGCGTTGGGATCCGGGCCGGTACCTACGAGCAGTACTTC. This translates into CASSSTDRVGIRAGTYEQYF. This chain links TRBV7-8 with TRBJ2-7; no clear D gene. The V end was cut by 4 bases, the J end by 2 bases, with 30 bases between. The CDR3 sequence is 20 residues long. CDR1 and CDR2 (germline): SGHVS, FQNEAQ.